These T cell receptor beta chains were read from a single sample in a study of long-term antiretroviral therapy in people with HIV. Here immunoSEQ multiplex PCR was the method, and the copy in TCRdb shows in-frame clones only, minus some. The table records 15,000 to 20,000 clones, around 88% of them present only once. This material consisted of unsorted PBMCs, taken approximately 2.3 years before starting antiretroviral therapy. All receptors come from a woman in her 30s with HIV. Each CDR3 is given with its conserved first and last residue. The D gene is left open where the match is weak. Clone size is shown for a subset of rows, as once, few, many or a class of expanded clone.

cdr3_length	d_call	clone_size	v_call	j_call	cdr3_aa	cdr3_nt
15	.	.	TRBV19	TRBJ2-1	CASSNPFGSGSEQFF	TGTGCCAGTAGTAACCCTTTCGGCAGCGGGTCTGAGCAGTTCTTC
16	TRBD2	.	TRBV10-3	TRBJ2-5	CAISAPTSGGDQTQYF	TGTGCCATCAGTGCTCCGACTAGCGGGGGGGACCAGACCCAGTACTTC
13	.	.	TRBV30	TRBJ1-2	CAWSWGVGYGYTF	TGTGCCTGGAGTTGGGGGGTCGGCTATGGCTACACCTTC
12	.	.	TRBV30	TRBJ1-2	CAWMTFVNGYTF	TGTGCCTGGATGACGTTTGTCAATGGCTACACCTTC
15	TRBD1	once	TRBV5-4	TRBJ2-7	CASSFQGQAPYEQYF	TGTGCCAGCAGCTTCCAAGGACAGGCCCCCTACGAGCAGTACTTC
17	TRBD1	once	TRBV4-1	TRBJ1-2	CASSHRTGPSDDYGYTF	TGCGCCAGCAGCCATCGGACAGGCCCCTCGGACGACTATGGCTACACCTTC
14	.	.	TRBV7-9	TRBJ2-7	CASSLGGARYEQYF	TGTGCCAGCAGCTTAGGGGGGGCGCGGTACGAGCAGTACTTC
15	TRBD1	once	TRBV25-1	TRBJ1-2	CASSEGTGVSYGYTF	TGTGCCAGCAGTGAAGGGACAGGGGTGAGTTATGGCTACACCTTC
14	.	.	TRBV7-2	TRBJ2-5	CASSFQASEETQYF	TGTGCCAGCAGCTTTCAGGCGTCAGAAGAGACCCAGTACTTC
15	TRBD1	.	TRBV19	TRBJ2-5	CASSGTGGPGETQYF	TGTGCCAGTTCCGGGACAGGGGGCCCGGGAGAGACCCAGTACTTC
18	.	once	TRBV13	TRBJ1-3	CASSLGGRGQGRGNTIYF	TGTGCCAGCAGCTTAGGGGGGCGCGGCCAGGGACGTGGAAACACCATATATTTT
15	TRBD2	.	TRBV7-2	TRBJ2-1	CASSLVPGGYNEQFF	TGTGCCAGCAGCTTAGTACCGGGGGGGTACAATGAGCAGTTCTTC
14	.	.	TRBV6-5	TRBJ2-7	CASSYSVRGYEQYF	TGTGCCAGCAGTTACTCCGTTAGGGGTTACGAGCAGTACTTC
14	TRBD2	.	TRBV6-1	TRBJ2-7	CASSKSPGGYEQYF	TGTGCCAGCAGTAAGTCCCCGGGAGGCTACGAGCAGTACTTC
15	TRBD1	.	TRBV2	TRBJ1-2	CASQDRGRYNYGYTF	TGTGCCAGCCAGGACAGGGGGCGATATAACTATGGCTACACCTTC
15	.	.	TRBV7-2	TRBJ2-7	CASSLFVGSSYEQYF	TGTGCCAGCAGCTTATTCGTCGGAAGCTCCTACGAGCAGTACTTC
14	.	.	TRBV30	TRBJ1-3	CAWSRNTIGNTIYF	TGTGCCTGGAGTCGAAACACTATTGGAAACACCATATATTTT
14	.	.	TRBV5-4	TRBJ2-7	CASSFSQGSYEQYF	TGTGCCAGCAGCTTTAGCCAGGGGAGTTACGAGCAGTACTTC
13	.	once	TRBV14	TRBJ1-2	CASSQVGGGGYTF	TGTGCCAGCAGCCAAGTTGGGGGTGGTGGCTACACCTTC
13	TRBD2	.	TRBV5-1	TRBJ2-1	CASRAGGDNEQFF	TGCGCCAGCAGGGCGGGGGGGGACAATGAGCAGTTCTTC
12	.	once	TRBV2	TRBJ2-1	CASRATMNEQFF	TGTGCCAGCAGGGCTACAATGAATGAGCAGTTCTTC
15	TRBD1	.	TRBV5-4	TRBJ2-7	CASRDLGQGNHEQYF	TGTGCCAGCAGAGACTTGGGACAGGGGAACCACGAGCAGTACTTC
14	.	.	TRBV18	TRBJ2-2	CASSPRGTGRELFF	TGTGCCAGCTCACCGCGGGGAACGGGCCGGGAGCTGTTTTTT
16	.	.	TRBV10-3	TRBJ2-3	CAISEWSGGGTDTQYF	TGTGCCATCAGTGAATGGTCCGGGGGAGGCACAGATACGCAGTATTTT
14	TRBD1	.	TRBV10-3	TRBJ2-7	CAISGQGATYEQYF	TGTGCCATCAGTGGACAGGGGGCGACCTACGAGCAGTACTTC
14	.	.	TRBV7-8	TRBJ2-5	CASSLGAGVETQYF	TGTGCCAGCAGCTTAGGAGCAGGGGTGGAGACCCAGTACTTC
13	.	few	TRBV10-3	TRBJ2-1	CAISDRGQDEQFF	TGTGCCATCAGTGACCGGGGGCAGGACGAGCAGTTCTTC
17	TRBD1	once	TRBV7-9	TRBJ1-4	CASSLGAGGIDGEKLFF	TGTGCCAGCAGCTTAGGCGCAGGGGGCATAGATGGTGAAAAACTGTTTTTT